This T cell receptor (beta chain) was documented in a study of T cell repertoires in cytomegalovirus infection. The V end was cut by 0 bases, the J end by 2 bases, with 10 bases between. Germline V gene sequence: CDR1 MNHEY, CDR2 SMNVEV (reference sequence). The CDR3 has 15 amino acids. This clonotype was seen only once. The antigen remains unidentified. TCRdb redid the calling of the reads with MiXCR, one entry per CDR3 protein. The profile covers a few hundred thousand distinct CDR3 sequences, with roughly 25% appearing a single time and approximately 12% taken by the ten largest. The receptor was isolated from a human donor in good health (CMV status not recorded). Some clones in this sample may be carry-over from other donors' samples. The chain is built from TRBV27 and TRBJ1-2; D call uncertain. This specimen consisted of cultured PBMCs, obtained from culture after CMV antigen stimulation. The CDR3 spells CASSLSTGINYGYTF. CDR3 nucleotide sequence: TGTGCCAGCAGTTTATCTACGGGGATCAACTATGGCTACACCTTC.